This TCR beta chain was sequenced during a study of CD8 T cells in ankylosing spondylitis. The study, taken as a whole, reports: Ankylosing spondylitis blood seemed to carry a telltale TCR beta motif made of seven or eight highly homologous variants. A number of the motif variants had already been described in reactive arthritis synovial fluid and blood.

This clonotype was detected only a few times. Its target is unknown. V lost 6 bases and J 3 bases, leaving 15 bases between the germline ends. This CDR3 region has 14 residues. TCRdb passed the 5' RACE reads through MiXCR, listing each CDR3 protein once. Counted here are about 700,000 distinct CDR3 sequences, roughly 19% occurring once; the ten biggest clones make up around 20%. The sequence was collected from a male donor with ankylosing spondylitis. V usage is TRBV12-3 or TRBV12-4 and J usage is TRBJ2-7, with D perhaps TRBD2 (6 bases). The sequenced sample consisted of blood, either unsorted or a sorted T cell fraction (not recorded which). The CDR3 protein is CASSPGTLNYEQYF. Written as DNA, the CDR3 is TGTGCCAGCAGCCCCGGGACTCTGAACTACGAGCAGTACTTC.